This T cell receptor beta chain came from a study of T cell repertoires in cytomegalovirus infection. Overall study: Public TCR beta signatures indicated both CMV infection and matching HLA type. Overall study results and limits: The study found HLA-C-restricted CMV-specific TCR beta clonotypes dominating the ex vivo response.

Using its own MiXCR run on the reads, TCRdb lists one record per CDR3 protein. The repertoire holds under 850,000 distinct CDR3 sequences, with 30% to 40% as singletons. In the case of this clonotype: Its antigen remains unidentified.

From germline, CDR1 is DFQATT and CDR2 SNEGSKA (reference sequence). Trimming shortened V by 3 bases and J by 8 bases, and 16 bases separated the two germline ends. The CDR3 length is 13 residues. The receptor's source is a human donor in good health (CMV status not recorded). Some clones in this sample may be carry-over from other donors' samples. The chain combines TRBV20-1 with TRBJ1-2, with unresolved D. This sample comprised cultured PBMCs, obtained from culture after CMV antigen stimulation. The DNA of the CDR3 is TGCAGTGCTAGGCTAGTTGGCGGCGAGGGCTACACCTTC. Amino acids: CSARLVGGEGYTF.